This T cell receptor (beta chain) stems from a study of blood T cell repertoires in COVID-19 (dated by TCRdb to 2018 to 2020). Regarding the complete study: Collaborator samples came from the United States, Italy and Spain and covered acute and convalescent phases of COVID-19. The material from the prospective study consisted of cDNA or gDNA derived from T cells, B-cell-depleted T cells, or PBMCs. The dataset comprised deeply sampled blood TCRbeta repertoires from subjects exposed to, actively infected with, or recovered from COVID-19. The repertoires were released in a freely available public database meant as a resource for research on the immune response to SARS-CoV-2. The samples were drawn from two sources: the first 160 participants of the ongoing ImmuneRACE study, and 1,200 or so subjects contributed by 6 global collaborators. A de-identified subject ID, COVID-19 status, age in years and sex were almost always included in the sample metadata. HLA class I and class II types, where available, came from metadata supplied by the sample provider rather than from assay-based typing.

Based on the germline V gene, the CDR1 and CDR2 sequences are SGHDN and FVKESK. The V and J ends are trimmed by 1 base and 0 bases, leaving 17 bases between them. From the cysteine up to the phenylalanine, the CDR3 has a length of 18 residues. The kept DNA is CDR3 alone, 54 bases in frame from the first base. In Seattle, one collaborating source enrolled patients while the infection was active and tracked those patients longitudinally over the course of disease. Whole blood was collected in K2EDTA tubes by collaborating institutions according to the institutions' own protocols. For TCRbeta analysis, collaborator samples were shipped as frozen whole blood, as isolated PBMCs, or as DNA extracted from either sample type. The immunoSEQ Assay, a bias-controlled multiplex PCR, was used to amplify TCRbeta CDR3 regions from genomic DNA. On the authors' methods: Nucleated cell counts per sample were estimated from amplification of reference gene primers within the assay. Sequence reads were collapsed and filtered to measure the absolute abundance of every unique TCRbeta CDR3 rearrangement. Productive Simpson clonality was computed per sample as the square root of Simpson's diversity index over productive rearrangements. In TCRdb, the immuneACCESS table is reduced to in-frame sequences with V and J assigned. These tables do not hold every clone; where another copy was compared, an unresolved V gene accounts for under half, and the others remain unexplained. V, J and clone size are taken as reported in that table, and D and trimming were inferred from the DNA itself. This sample comprises some 300,000 clones, around 90% of them detected only once. The ten largest clonotypes hold more than 0.85% of the sample.

Concerning this clone itself: The target of this receptor is not known. No base quality values were provided; no much bigger clone lies one nucleotide off.

General study outcomes and caveats: The amount of clinical and demographic metadata varied by source and participant and was provided uncurated.

The origin of this receptor is a woman in her thirties or forties with COVID-19, enrolled during active disease. Sequencing was done on a sample of peripheral blood. The sequence links TRBV14 to TRBJ2-3, with TRBD2 tentatively as D gene (5 bases match). The encoded CDR3 is CASSQVTFSAPSTDTQYF. The nucleotides read TGTGCCAGCAGCCAAGTCACCTTTAGCGCCCCTAGCACAGATACGCAGTATTTT.